This T cell receptor beta chain was recovered during a study of shared clonotypes between healthy human individuals. It was CD45RO-negative cells, positively selected for CCR7, that made up naive CD8 cells, with terminally differentiated effector memory CD45RA+ cells excluded. This clone was recorded a few times. Different DNA sequences within this sample yield the same CDR3. Measured with immunoSEQ multiplex PCR; TCRdb has only the in-frame clones, and not every one. The sample yields just over 2,000,000 clones, roughly 94% seen once. V was cut by 2 bases and J by 0 bases, with 4 bases left in between. The CDR3 spans 13 residues. Germline-derived CDR1 and CDR2 are MNHEY and SMNVEV (reference sequence).

The sequence derives from a man aged 18 to 30 in good health. The chain joins TRBV27 to TRBJ1-2, with D unresolved. The specimen was naive CD8+ T cells sorted from blood. The CDR3 loop is CASSLGANYGYTF. For the CDR3, the DNA is TGTGCCAGCAGTTTAGGAGCTAACTATGGCTACACCTTC.